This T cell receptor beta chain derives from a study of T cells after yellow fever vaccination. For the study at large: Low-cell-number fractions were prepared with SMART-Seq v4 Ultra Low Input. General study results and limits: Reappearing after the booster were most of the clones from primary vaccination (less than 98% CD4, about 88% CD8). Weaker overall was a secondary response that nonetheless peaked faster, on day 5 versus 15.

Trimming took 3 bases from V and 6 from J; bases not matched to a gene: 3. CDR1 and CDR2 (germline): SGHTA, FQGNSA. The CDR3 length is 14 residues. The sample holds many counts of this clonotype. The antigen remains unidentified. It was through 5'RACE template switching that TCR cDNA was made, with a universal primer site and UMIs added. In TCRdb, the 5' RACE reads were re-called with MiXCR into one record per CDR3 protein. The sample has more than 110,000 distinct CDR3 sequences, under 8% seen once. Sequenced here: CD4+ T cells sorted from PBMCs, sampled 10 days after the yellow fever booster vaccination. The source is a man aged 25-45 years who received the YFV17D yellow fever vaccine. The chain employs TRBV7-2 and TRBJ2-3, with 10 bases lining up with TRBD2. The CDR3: CASSFNSGRDTQYF. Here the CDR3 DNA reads TGTGCCAGCAGCTTTAATAGCGGGAGGGATACGCAGTATTTT.